This T cell receptor (beta chain) was sequenced in a study of early T cells in non-severe SARS-CoV-2 infection. Across the study: Sequencing of bulk RNA from unsorted whole blood was done, without chain pairing. Broader study findings: Anti-spike CD8 responses were favored by VDJdb matching, which missed private and CD4 specificities.

This clonotype was detected a few times. No antigen is known for it. Individually, cDNA molecules had unique molecular identifiers attached to them. TCRdb reanalysed the 5' RACE reads using MiXCR and keeps one entry per CDR3 protein. This table has some 80,000 distinct CDR3 sequences, roughly 15% appearing once. The CDR3 sequence is 15 residues long. Per germline, CDR1 KGHDR and CDR2 SFDVKD. V lost 4 bases and J 6 bases, leaving 15 bases between the germline ends. The sequenced sample consisted of whole blood. The chain links TRBV24-1 to TRBJ2-1; tentative D call: TRBD1 (6 bases). This sequence originates from an adult who was a healthcare worker with PCR-confirmed SARS-CoV-2 infection or an uninfected control (not recorded which). CDR3 nucleotides: TGTGCCACCAGTGAGACCCAGGGGATGGGCAATGAGCAGTTCTTC. Encoded protein: CATSETQGMGNEQFF.